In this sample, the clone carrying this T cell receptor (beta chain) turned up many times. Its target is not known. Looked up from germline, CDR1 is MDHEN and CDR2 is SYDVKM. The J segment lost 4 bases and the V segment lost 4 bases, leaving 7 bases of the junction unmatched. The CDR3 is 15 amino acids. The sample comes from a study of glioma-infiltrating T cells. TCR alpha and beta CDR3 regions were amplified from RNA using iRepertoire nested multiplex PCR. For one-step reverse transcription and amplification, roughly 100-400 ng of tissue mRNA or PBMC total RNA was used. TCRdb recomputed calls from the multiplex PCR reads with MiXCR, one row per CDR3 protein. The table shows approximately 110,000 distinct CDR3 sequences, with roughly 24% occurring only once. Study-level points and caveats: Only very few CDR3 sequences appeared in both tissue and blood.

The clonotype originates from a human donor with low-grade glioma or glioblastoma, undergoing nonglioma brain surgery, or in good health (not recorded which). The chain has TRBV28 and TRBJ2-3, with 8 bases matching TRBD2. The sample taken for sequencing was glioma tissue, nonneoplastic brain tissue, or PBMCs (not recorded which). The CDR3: CASSSSGRVADTQYF. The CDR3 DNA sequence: TGTGCCAGCAGTTCTAGCGGGCGCGTTGCAGATACGCAGTATTTT.